This TCR beta chain was documented in a study of T cell responses to AZD1222 COVID-19 vaccine. Data came from immunoSEQ multiplex PCR; TCRdb stores just in-frame clones and leaves some out. The sample consists of roughly 76,000 clones, 86% of them appearing once. As regards this clone: Its antigen is not identified.

Germline V gene lookup returns CDR1 SGDLS and CDR2 YYNGEE. With 4 bases removed from V and 7 bases from J, the gap between germline ends came to 23 bases. The CDR3 covers 16 residues. Study observations and caveats: The reported proportion of spike-specific TCRs targeting unmutated variant regions was nearly half. Only a handful of AZD1222 recipients, several in all, had baseline seropositivity.

The sequence was collected from an adult in good health. The chain employs TRBV9 and TRBJ1-1; possibly TRBD1 for D (5 bases). The sample was peripheral blood, taken on day 0 of AZD1222 vaccination. The CDR3 DNA sequence: TGTGCCAGCAGCCCACTGCCGGCAGGGATTTACAATGAAGCTTTCTTT. It codes for CASSPLPAGIYNEAFF.